These 7 T cell receptor beta chains were all obtained from the same sample, sequenced in a study of T-cell reconstitution after alpha-beta-depleted transplantation in children. TCRbeta library construction was performed incorporating unique molecular identifiers. Each CDR3 protein gets one entry after TCRdb re-called the PCR reads with MiXCR. The sample lists 220,000 or so distinct CDR3 sequences, around 8% occurring once. This sample comprised PBMCs, mostly from graft donor cells, obtained 180 days after TCRalphabeta/CD19-depleted stem cell transplant. Receptor source: a male patient aged 10-17 years who had a stem cell transplant for acute lymphoblastic leukemia, so the T cells may come from the graft donor.

This clonotype was detected a few times. The rearrangement uses TRBV2 and TRBJ1-6; 8 nucleotides line up with TRBD1. In germline, CDR1 is SNHLY, CDR2 FYNNEI. This CDR3 region has 13 residues. The junction had 3 bases not matched to a gene; V was cut back by 4 bases and J by 10 bases. CDR3 sequence (DNA): TGTGCCAGCAGTGGGACAGGGACGTCACCCCTCCACTTT. The encoded protein is CASSGTGTSPLHF.

This clonotype was counted many times. This rearrangement joins TRBV28 to TRBJ2-7, with 16 bases identical to TRBD2. V lost 7 bases, J lost 4 bases, and 13 bases stayed unmatched. This CDR3 has 18 residues. From germline, CDR1 is MDHEN and CDR2 SYDVKM. The CDR3 region is CASTLWGLAGGSDYEQYF. The CDR3 nucleotides read TGTGCCAGCACCCTCTGGGGACTAGCGGGAGGGTCCGATTACGAGCAGTACTTC. Looking up the rest from reference TRBV28 and TRBJ2-7 gives the full variable domain: DVKVTQSSRYLVKRTGEKVFLECVQDMDHENMFWYRQDPGLGLRLIYFSYDVKMKEKGDIPEGYSVSREKKERFSLILESASTNQTSMYLCASTLWGLAGGSDYEQYFGPGTRLTVT.

This clonotype was counted many times. The genes are TRBV28 and TRBJ1-4, with unresolved D. With 1 base removed from V and 5 bases from J, the gap between germline ends came to 8 bases. Germline CDR1 MDHEN, CDR2 SYDVKM. This CDR3 comprises 14 residues. This CDR3 is CASSLSGLNEKLFF. CDR3 nucleotides: TGTGCCAGCAGTTTATCAGGCCTCAATGAAAAACTGTTTTTT.

In its sample, this clonotype was seen many times. The chain combines TRBV7-9 with TRBJ2-2; no reliable D call. Deletions cut 1 base from V and 1 base from J, with 7 bases between. This CDR3 is 15 amino acids long. Germline V gene lookup returns CDR1 SEHNR and CDR2 FQNEAQ (reference sequence). This CDR3 is CASSLVHLNTGELFF. Written as DNA, the CDR3 is TGTGCCAGCAGCTTAGTTCACCTGAACACCGGGGAGCTGTTTTTT. Using reference TRBV7-9 and TRBJ2-2 for the parts outside the CDR3, the full variable domain is DTGVSQNPRHKITKRGQNVTFRCDPISEHNRLYWYRQTLGQGPEFLTYFQNEAQLEKSRLLSDRFSAERPKGSFSTLEIQRTEQGDSAMYLCASSLVHLNTGELFFGEGSRLTVL.

This clonotype occurred many times. The rearrangement uses TRBV7-8 and TRBJ1-4; tentatively, D is TRBD1 (6 bases). The CDR3 covers 14 residues. V gave up 1 base and J gave up 7 bases, with 10 bases separating them. Looked up from germline, CDR1 is SGHVS and CDR2 is FQNEAQ. The CDR3 region has the DNA TGTGCCAGCAGCTTAGGCAGGGGAAGTGAAAAACTGTTTTTT. Protein: CASSLGRGSEKLFF.

This clonotype was observed many times. The rearrangement joins TRBV5-1 to TRBJ1-1, with TRBD1 as a possible D gene (6 bases). Between the trimmed V and J ends, which lost 2 bases and 2 bases, there was a span of 10 bases. The CDR3 loop spans 14 amino acids. CDR1 SGHRS and CDR2 YFSETQ come from the germline V gene. CDR3 sequence: CASSFGGENTEAFF. The CDR3 nucleotides are TGCGCCAGCAGCTTTGGGGGCGAAAACACTGAAGCTTTCTTT.

There are many counts of this clonotype. This CDR3 reads CSVDITGETQYF. The CDR3 bases are TGCAGCGTTGATATTACGGGGGAGACCCAGTACTTC. The chain is built from TRBV29-1 and TRBJ2-5; tentative D call: TRBD2 (5 bases). The CDR3 extends over 12 amino acids. Looked up from germline, CDR1 is SQVTM and CDR2 is ANQGSEA. V was trimmed by 3 bases and J by 5 bases, leaving 10 bases between them.